This T cell receptor beta chain stems from a study of cytomegalovirus exposure and HLA in healthy donors (dated by TCRdb to about 2017). About the full investigation: An earlier analysis of roughly 610 of the donors reported roughly 300 Gb of sequence data and around 110 million unique TCR beta sequences obtained from around 180 million T cells. Across roughly 420 genotyped donors of the cohort, an average of approximately 200,000 unique TCR beta nucleotide sequences per donor were sequenced, and approximately 17% of those sequences were non-productive. To predict cytomegalovirus infection status, the study combined high-throughput TCR immunosequencing, statistical association of individual TCRs with disease status, and machine learning. Typing coverage differed by locus: A, B, C, DRB1 and DQB1 were typed in roughly 620-630 donors, DQA1 in 500 to 550, DPA1 in 606, and DPB1 in just under 490. Among the roughly 410 genotyped donors, 75% to 90% belonged to the genetic ancestry cluster associated with self-reported Caucasian donors. In a later analysis, previously published TCR beta repertoires from more than 500 donors were re-analyzed and high-resolution HLA genotyping was added so that TCR occurrence patterns could be studied. The T cell repertoires of 670 or so subjects were profiled by immunosequencing and related to cytomegalovirus serostatus. About 280 gigabases of sequencing data and 70 million to 100 million unique TCR sequences made up an early release that covered approximately 650 HLA-typed donors. The study was designed to test whether signatures of past pathogen exposure could be identified by cataloging public T cell receptors. Donor age, sex, ethnicity and CMV serostatus were compiled together with the repertoire data. In the later analysis, no new phenotypic data were used to find candidate immune exposures; instead, reliance was placed on TCR beta sequences and their occurrence across donors. Four to six DR-DQ haplotypes were handled as single units for association and clustering, since linkage in the cohort was strong. Every repertoire in the discovery cohort had been generated on one and the same sequencing platform. HLA typing included class I and class II loci at four-digit resolution. Genome-wide SNP genotypes for about 65% of the 666 donors were used in a later genetic analysis, which treated that subset as a discovery cohort. Along with the roughly 670-subject first cohort, a separate validation cohort of over a hundred different subjects was used. An earlier analysis of nearly 600 of the donors applied high-throughput TCR beta sequencing to assess whether each TCR beta V gene segment acted as functional or pseudogenic. Overall study outcomes, separate from this receptor: Compared with the approximately 600-donor mean, donors in an Asian-associated ancestry cluster had fewer N-insertions in productive TCRs, according to a later genetic analysis. A further reported finding was that TCR beta sequences accurately predicted the HLA-A and HLA-B alleles for most subjects in the first cohort. Three of the identified cytomegalovirus-associated TCR beta chains were confirmed in vitro to be specific for cytomegalovirus antigens. In a later analysis, most CMV-associated TCR beta chains were found to appear HLA-restricted, with HLA associations seemingly driven largely by CMV exposure. Most TCR sequences were observed very rarely across donors, whereas some public TCRs were present in many individuals. According to the authors, the approach could potentially be generalized to other disease states and immunological phenotypes. The sequencing pipeline was judged likely to have produced a cluster of highly shared sequence variants as a technical artifact. Several of the top co-occurrence clusters appeared to be linked to parvovirus B19, influenza, CMV and Epstein-Barr virus, according to a later analysis. In this cohort, only TCR beta chains were sequenced, and detectable features were limited by the absence of alpha or paired-chain data. A later analysis found that TCR association rates varied across HLA loci, with DRB1 alleles showing the most associated TCRs and HLA-C alleles the fewest. An earlier analysis of around 500 of the donors showed that most TCR beta V segments appeared in productive rearrangements either about 87% or about 30% of the time, which broadly matched IMGT annotations. At a false discovery rate of 0.05, a later analysis linked 16,951 TCR beta sequences to specific HLA alleles. Some IMGT-functional V segments, including TRBV6-2 and TRBV6-3, could not be distinguished by the 87-base-pair reads and were therefore excluded. Because HLA typing was missing for some donors at each locus, association tests included only the typed subset. Sequencing depth was assumed to be roughly uniform across donors in the presence/absence analyses, though that assumption may not hold. In both the original and validation cohorts, the classifier was reported to diagnose cytomegalovirus status with high specificity and sensitivity. Compared with equally common non-associated chains, HLA-associated TCR beta chains in a later analysis were more clonally expanded and had lower generation probabilities. Strong co-occurrence of HLA alleles, especially DR and DQ, made assigning TCR associations to individual alleles difficult. An association between a missense DCLRE1C variant and V-gene and J-gene trimming of TCR beta chains was found in a later genetic analysis and replicated in an independent cohort. In the study, around 160 TCR beta chains were listed as associated with cytomegalovirus. Because counts were too low, about 18 rarely observed V segments, including chromosome 9 orphons, were left out of the earlier analysis of over 550 of the donors. Linkage disequilibrium might explain the correlated functional status among segregating V segments, but an unknown experimental factor could not be excluded. CMV serostatus was the only immune exposure information available for the cohort.

Points on this clone: Which antigen it targets is not known. One base away there is no much larger clone; base qualities are not given.

The CDR3 has 13 amino acids, counting the end cysteine and phenylalanine. Only the CDR3 region is kept as DNA, spanning 39 bases read in frame from base 1. V was cut back by 10 bases and J by 0 bases, leaving a gap of 12 bases between them. Looking up the germline V gene yields CDR1 MDHEN and CDR2 SYDVKM. Libraries were built with the immunoSEQ multiplex PCR assay. The multiplex PCR relied on a mix of 60 forward primers for TCR Vbeta segments and 13 reverse primers for TCR Jbeta segments. Amplification of the CDR3 region of rearranged TCR beta genes was performed with a multiplex PCR assay on genomic DNA. On the Illumina HiSeq System, the amplified TCR beta libraries were sequenced as 87-base-pair reads. The authors processed their data as follows. A later analysis counted about 80 million unique TCR beta chains across the 650 to 800 repertoires, and 10 million to 12 million of these chains were shared by at least two donors. Raw reads were error-corrected and collapsed into unique sequences with a nearest-neighbor algorithm that merged closely related sequences to remove PCR and sequencing errors. Alignment of CDR3 sequences to IMGT reference sequences was used to assign V, D and J gene segments. For a sequence to be retained, a match of at least six nucleotides to both a V gene segment and a J gene segment was required. Rearrangements were classified as productive when the CDR3 lacked stop codons and remained in frame with V and J, and all other rearrangements were classified as non-productive. CDR3 was defined according to IMGT convention as the region running from the second conserved V-encoded cysteine to the conserved J-encoded phenylalanine. The earlier analysis of a few hundred of the donors excluded any sequence lacking an unambiguous match to a single V gene segment. An earlier analysis of fewer than 650 of the donors classified V segments as functional when productive rearrangements were above 56.7% and as segregating when the standard deviation between donors was above 5%. To diagnose cytomegalovirus status from the catalog of TCR beta chain sequences, a statistical classification framework was built. A later analysis assigned V and J genes by comparing TCR nucleotide sequences with IMGT/GENE-DB human TR gene sequences. The TCRdist pipeline was used in a later analysis to assign CDR3 sequences and most-parsimonious VDJ recombination scenarios. In a later analysis, each TCR beta chain was defined by its CDR3 amino acid sequence together with its V-gene family, and reads lacking a unique V-gene family were excluded. A later analysis removed several hundred highly shared, low-generation-probability nucleotide sequences to deal with suspected cross-contamination and a sequencing artifact. In a later analysis, a clonal expansion index for each public chain was calculated from normalized within-repertoire ranks of inferred template counts. A later analysis computed generation probabilities with a VDJ recombination model fitted to out-of-frame rearrangements, and checked the results against IGoR. Hypergeometric tests were used in a later analysis to score TCR-TCR, TCR-HLA and TCR-CMV co-occurrence, with a repertoire-size bias correction applied to the TCR pairs. In a later analysis, false discovery rates were estimated by permuting HLA or CMV assignments 20 times. A later analysis grouped co-occurring TCRs with DBSCAN, adding TCRdist sequence similarity when clustering within HLA-allele-positive subsets. Co-occurrence clustering excluded repertoires with fewer than 30,000 or more than 120,000 public chains, plus five with anomalous nucleotide sharing. Not all clones reach the TCRdb copy of this immuneACCESS table, which keeps in-frame sequences only. Checked studies attribute under half of the gap to unresolved V genes and leave the rest unexplained. V, J and clone size are those of that table, while D and trimming were read from the DNA. The sample yields 110,000 to 150,000 clones; approximately 81% were counted once. The ten largest clones take up 4.3% of the sample.

The cohort comprised 710 or so healthy bone marrow donors. Cohort members were all nominally healthy when sampled, although unrecorded immune exposures were likely present. The donor tested CMV seropositive and was one of the 289 seropositive cohort members. Every donor gave a peripheral blood sample, and the peripheral blood mononuclear cells from that sample were used for TCR beta sequencing. The Qiagen DNeasy Blood Extraction Kit was used to extract genomic DNA from the blood cell samples. This sequence was found in a woman in her thirties or forties in good health and CMV-seropositive. Recombination linked TRBV28 to TRBJ1-1; the D gene is unclear. Sequencing was carried out using PBMCs. For the CDR3, the sequence is CATSVEMNTEAFF. Here is the DNA: TGTGCCACTTCGGTCGAGATGAACACTGAAGCTTTCTTT. This CDR3, with the reference TRBV28 and TRBJ1-1 proteins standing in past its ends, gives the full variable domain DVKVTQSSRYLVKRTGEKVFLECVQDMDHENMFWYRQDPGLGLRLIYFSYDVKMKEKGDIPEGYSVSREKKERFSLILESASTNQTSMYLCATSVEMNTEAFFGQGTRLTVV.